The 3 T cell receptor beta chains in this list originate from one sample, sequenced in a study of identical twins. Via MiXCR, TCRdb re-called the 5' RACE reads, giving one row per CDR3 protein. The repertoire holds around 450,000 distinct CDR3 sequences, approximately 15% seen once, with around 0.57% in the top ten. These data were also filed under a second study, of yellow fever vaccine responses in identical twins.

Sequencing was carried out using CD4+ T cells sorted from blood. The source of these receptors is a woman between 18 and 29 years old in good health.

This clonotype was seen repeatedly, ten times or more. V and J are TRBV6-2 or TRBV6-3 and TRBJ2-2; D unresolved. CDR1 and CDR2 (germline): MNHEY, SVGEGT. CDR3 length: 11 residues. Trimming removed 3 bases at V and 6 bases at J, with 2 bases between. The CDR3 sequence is CASSYPGELFF. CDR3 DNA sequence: TGTGCCAGCAGTTATCCCGGGGAGCTGTTTTTT.

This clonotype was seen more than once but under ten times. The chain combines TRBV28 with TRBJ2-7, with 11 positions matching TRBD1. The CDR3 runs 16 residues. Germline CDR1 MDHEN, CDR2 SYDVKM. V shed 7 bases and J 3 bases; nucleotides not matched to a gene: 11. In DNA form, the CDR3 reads TGTGCCAGCACCGAACATGGGACAGGGGGACACTACGAGCAGTACTTC. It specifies CASTEHGTGGHYEQYF.

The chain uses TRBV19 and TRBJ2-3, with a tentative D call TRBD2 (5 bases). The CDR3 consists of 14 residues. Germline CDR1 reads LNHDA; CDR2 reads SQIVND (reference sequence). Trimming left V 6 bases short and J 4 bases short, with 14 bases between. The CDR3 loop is CASRPSEVPDTQYF. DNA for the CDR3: TGTGCCAGTAGACCCTCGGAGGTCCCAGATACGCAGTATTTT. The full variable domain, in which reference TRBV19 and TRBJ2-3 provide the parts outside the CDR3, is DGGITQSPKYLFRKEGQNVTLSCEQNLNHDAMYWYRQDPGQGLRLIYYSQIVNDFQKGDIAEGYSVSREKKESFPLTVTSAQKNPTAFYLCASRPSEVPDTQYFGPGTRLTVL.